This T cell receptor beta chain is from a study of memory CD4+ T cells and cytomegalovirus serostatus (dated by TCRdb to between 2018 and 2021). With regard to the full study: A total of some 33 healthy Belgian adults, of whom 9 were CMV seropositive and about 24 were CMV seronegative, were included in the cohort. To replicate a published TCR-based CMV serostatus classifier, the study sequenced CD4+ memory TCRbeta repertoires from a Belgian cohort whose cytomegalovirus serostatus was known. General findings and caveats noted by the study authors: A median bootstrapped AUC of around 0.95 with a 95% CI of 0.76-1.00 was achieved on the Belgian cohort by the original-framework classifier. The results were read as suggesting that the CMV-associated TCR signature is, for the most part, present in the CD4+ memory repertoire. For CMV serostatus prediction, a median bootstrapped AUC of approximately 0.95 was reached with the original framework, and a median bootstrapped AUC of approximately 0.89 was reached with a US-trained random forest. Only CD4+CD45RO+ memory cells were sequenced, in contrast to the original study, which included naive and memory CD4+ and CD8+ populations. Among the 160 or so previously reported CMV-associated TCRbeta sequences, some 69 showed up in the CD4+ memory repertoires, with each one found in between one and five individuals.

The germline V gene (reference sequence) gives CDR1 as MNHEY and CDR2 as SMNVEV. V is cut by 3 bases and J by 6 bases, and the space between the germline ends is 12 bases. The CDR3 goes from the cysteine to the phenylalanine over 13 residues. Only CDR3 DNA is held: 39 bases, read in frame from base 1. The Quick-DNA Microprep Kit was used to extract genomic DNA from the sorted cells. Amplification of TCRbeta DNA was done with the immunoSEQ hsTCRbeta kit, following the protocol from the manufacturer. An Illumina MiSeq instrument was used to sequence the TCRbeta libraries. The authors' pipeline ran thus. Following removal of out-of-frame sequences, around 2,300,000 distinct TCRbeta sequences were retained, with an average of about 61,000 per individual. Each individual was scored using the number of 150 to 200 previously reported CMV-associated TCRbeta sequences that the individual carried and the total number of productive distinct TCRbeta sequences. A beta-binomial model was reimplemented in Python, and scikit-learn random forests with default parameters were trained on US cohort data. Classifier performance on the Belgian cohort was reported as the median AUC with percentile confidence intervals calculated over 10,000 bootstrap iterations. TCRdb retrieved this table from immuneACCESS and kept in-frame rearrangements only. Not all clones are present; in checked studies, unresolved V genes account for under half, and no reason is known for the remainder. That table gives V, J and clone size, and the DNA gave D and trimming. For this sample there are 30,000 to 40,000 clones; over 65% appear just once. In total, the top ten clones hold about 0.8% of the sample.

Single viable CD3+CD4+CD8-CD45RO+ cells were sorted as memory CD4+ T cells on a FACSAria II. CMV serostatus was assessed using a Roche Elecsys assay, by which serum IgG against CMV pp150, pp28, p38 and p52 was detected. After the samples were thawed, total CD4+ T cells were enriched through positive selection using CD4 magnetic microbeads. The samples came from a different study that was designed specifically to examine the CD4+ T cell memory repertoire. Following standard operating procedures, peripheral blood mononuclear cells were isolated and cryopreserved, while serum was kept at -80 degrees C. CD3-PerCP (BW264/56), CD4-APC (RPA-T4), CD45RO-PE (UCHT1) and CD8-Pacific Orange (3B5) antibodies were used for staining, and non-viable cells were excluded with Sytox blue. This clone was detected a few times. Its specific antigen is unknown. Per-base qualities were not stored, and no clone one base away is much larger.

The origin of this receptor is an adult in good health and CMV-seronegative. Recombination linked TRBV27 to TRBJ2-7, with TRBD1 as a weak D call on 6 bases. The sample was memory CD4+ T cells from blood. The CDR3 in this case is CASSLRWGPEQYF. The nucleotide sequence reads TGTGCCAGCAGTTTGAGGTGGGGGCCCGAGCAGTACTTC.